The rows below give T cell receptor beta chains drawn from one sample of a study of glioma-infiltrating T cells. MiXCR, applied by TCRdb to the multiplex PCR reads, yields one record per CDR3 protein. The sample has some 160,000 distinct CDR3 sequences; around 40% are singletons. What was sequenced was glioma tissue, nonneoplastic brain tissue, or PBMCs (not recorded which). All receptors come from a human donor with low-grade glioma or glioblastoma, undergoing nonglioma brain surgery, or in good health (not recorded which). Both conserved end residues are part of each CDR3. Each record gives: D gene, J gene, clone size, V gene, CDR3 length, CDR3 protein, CDR3 DNA. A D gene is named only where the DNA matches it firmly. Rows give clone size only sometimes, using once, few, many, or a class for an expanded clone.

NA | TRBJ2-1 | many | TRBV19 | 14 | CASSIPFSYNEQFF | TGTGCCAGTAGTATCCCCTTTTCCTACAATGAGCAGTTCTTC
NA | TRBJ1-5 | few | TRBV30 | 18 | CAWSPYAQGGKGNQPQHF | TGTGCCTGGAGTCCCTATGCACAGGGTGGGAAAGGCAATCAGCCCCAGCATTTT
NA | TRBJ2-7 | many | TRBV5-1 | 13 | CASSFNVNYEQYF | TGCGCCAGCAGCTTTAATGTCAACTACGAGCAGTACTTC
TRBD1 | TRBJ2-7 | NA | TRBV6-2/TRBV6-3 | 13 | CASKDRASYEQYF | TGTGCCAGCAAAGACAGGGCTTCTTACGAGCAGTACTTC
NA | TRBJ2-1 | NA | TRBV5-1 | 14 | CASSPGRSGNGQFF | TGCGCCAGCAGCCCAGGTAGGAGCGGCAATGGGCAGTTCTTC
TRBD2 | TRBJ2-3 | many | TRBV7-2 | 15 | CASSLGQRESDTQYF | TGTGCCAGCAGCTTAGGTCAGCGGGAGTCAGATACGCAGTATTTT
NA | TRBJ1-4 | NA | TRBV24-1 | 17 | CATSDSRTATTNEKLFF | TGTGCCACCAGTGACTCCCGGACAGCCACAACTAATGAAAAACTGTTTTTT
NA | TRBJ2-4 | NA | TRBV16 | 14 | CASSQRGSENIQYF | TGTGCCAGCAGCCAAAGGGGGTCGGAAAACATTCAGTACTTC
NA | TRBJ2-5 | NA | TRBV11-2 | 18 | CASSLGPPGPHSQETQYF | TGTGCCAGCAGCTTAGGGCCGCCGGGACCCCACTCCCAAGAGACCCAGTACTTC
NA | TRBJ1-5 | NA | TRBV29-1 | 14 | CSVGEGGLGQPQHF | TGCAGCGTTGGGGAGGGGGGGCTAGGGCAGCCCCAGCATTTT
NA | TRBJ1-4 | once | TRBV5-1 | 14 | CDSSPDSRDEKLFF | TGCGACAGCAGCCCTGATTCGCGAGACGAAAAACTGTTTTTT
NA | TRBJ1-1 | many | TRBV2 | 11 | CAVGSSHEAFF | TGTGCCGTAGGGTCATCCCATGAAGCTTTCTTT
NA | TRBJ2-1 | many | TRBV7-9 | 15 | CASSFLIPSSNEQFF | TGTGCCAGCAGCTTTTTAATCCCCTCGTCCAATGAGCAGTTCTTC
NA | TRBJ1-3 | NA | TRBV6-2/TRBV6-3 | 12 | CASSQEGDTIYF | TGTGCCAGCAGTCAAGAGGGAGACACAATATATTTT
NA | TRBJ1-1 | NA | TRBV20-1 | 14 | CSATYRSVNTEAFF | TGCAGTGCTACCTACAGGTCGGTGAACACTGAAGCTTTCTTT
NA | TRBJ2-3 | few | TRBV12-3/TRBV12-4 | 14 | CASSRNRDTDTQYF | TGTGCCAGCAGTCGAAACAGGGACACAGATACGCAGTATTTT
NA | TRBJ2-5 | NA | TRBV11-2 | 14 | CASSFFSRQETQYF | TGTGCCAGCAGCTTTTTCAGCCGGCAAGAGACCCAGTACTTC
NA | TRBJ2-2 | NA | TRBV28 | 17 | CASSSPSLGGRTGELFF | TGTGCCAGCAGTTCTCCGTCCCTGGGGGGCCGCACCGGGGAGCTGTTTTTT
TRBD2 | TRBJ2-1 | NA | TRBV20-1 | 17 | CSALYLRLAGHSDEQFF | TGCAGTGCGCTCTACCTAAGGCTAGCGGGGCATTCGGATGAGCAGTTCTTC
TRBD1 | TRBJ2-7 | NA | TRBV10-3 | 13 | CAISEGDRDEQYF | TGTGCCATCAGTGAGGGAGACAGGGACGAGCAGTACTTC
NA | TRBJ1-1 | NA | TRBV28 | 9 | CASATEAFF | TGTGCCAGCGCCACTGAAGCTTTCTTT
TRBD1 | TRBJ1-3 | NA | TRBV28 | 15 | CASRQGLSSGNTIYF | TGTGCCAGTCGACAGGGCCTAAGCTCTGGAAACACCATATATTTT
TRBD2 | TRBJ2-3 | many | TRBV6-2/TRBV6-3 | 15 | CASSYAGDRTDTQYF | TGTGCCAGCAGTTACGCGGGAGACCGCACAGATACGCAGTATTTT
NA | TRBJ2-2 | many | TRBV6-1 | 15 | CASSELAGNTGELFF | TGTGCCAGCAGTGAACTGGCAGGGAACACCGGGGAGCTGTTTTTT
NA | TRBJ2-7 | few | TRBV10-3 | 13 | CAISLDSSYEQYF | TGTGCCATCAGCCTGGACAGCTCCTACGAGCAGTACTTC
NA | TRBJ2-1 | many | TRBV15 | 15 | CATSRDSSPYNEQFF | TGTGCCACCAGCAGGGACAGTTCCCCCTACAATGAGCAGTTCTTC
NA | TRBJ1-5 | few | TRBV12-3/TRBV12-4 | 17 | CASSPSTPGIGRQPQHF | TGTGCCAGCAGTCCCTCGACCCCGGGGATAGGAAGGCAGCCCCAGCATTTT
NA | TRBJ2-3 | many | TRBV28 | 12 | CASSTPTDTQYF | TGTGCCAGCAGTACCCCAACAGATACGCAGTATTTT
NA | TRBJ2-1 | few | TRBV7-3 | 15 | CASSLNSLGANEQFF | TGTGCCAGCAGCTTAAATTCTCTAGGAGCCAATGAGCAGTTCTTC
NA | TRBJ2-1 | NA | TRBV18 | 14 | CASSPDLGANEQSF | TGTGCCAGCTCACCTGACCTGGGAGCTAATGAGCAGTCCTTC
TRBD1 | TRBJ2-1 | NA | TRBV28 | 14 | CASAIGQGFGGQLF | TGTGCCAGTGCCATAGGACAGGGTTTCGGTGGACAGTTATTC
TRBD2 | TRBJ2-1 | many | TRBV27 | 14 | CASSLSGLAYEQFF | TGTGCCAGCAGTTTATCGGGACTAGCCTATGAGCAGTTCTTC
TRBD2 | TRBJ2-5 | NA | TRBV5-1 | 16 | CASSLSAGGGQETQYF | TGCGCCAGCAGCTTGTCTGCGGGAGGGGGCCAAGAGACCCAGTACTTC
TRBD2 | TRBJ2-5 | NA | TRBV13 | 15 | CARGRLAEYQETQYF | TGTGCCAGAGGCCGACTAGCGGAATACCAAGAGACCCAGTACTTC
NA | TRBJ2-2 | many | TRBV19 | 14 | CASSIGQFTGELFF | TGTGCCAGTAGTATAGGACAGTTCACCGGGGAGCTGTTTTTT
NA | TRBJ1-5 | many | TRBV28 | 14 | CASSLSGINQPQHF | TGTGCCAGCAGTTTATCAGGTATCAATCAGCCCCAGCATTTT
NA | TRBJ2-1 | many | TRBV20-1 | 14 | CSARRTPGHNEQFF | TGCAGTGCTAGAAGGACCCCCGGTCATAATGAGCAGTTCTTC
TRBD1 | TRBJ1-6 | few | TRBV18 | 18 | CASSPVSLDRTYNSPLHF | TGTGCCAGCTCACCTGTCAGTCTGGACAGGACATATAATTCACCCCTCCACTTT
TRBD1 | TRBJ1-3 | many | TRBV10-3 | 16 | CAISEGQGANGNTIYF | TGTGCCATCAGTGAAGGACAGGGGGCGAATGGAAACACCATATATTTT